The following is a T cell receptor beta chain sequence with its context. Its antigen is still unknown. V shed 2 bases and J 1 base; nucleotides not matched to a gene: 7. The CDR3 runs 16 residues. Germline V gene lookup returns CDR1 SGDLS and CDR2 YYNGEE. TCRdb reanalysed the 5' RACE reads using MiXCR and keeps one entry per CDR3 protein. The sample has 450,000 to 600,000 distinct CDR3 sequences; about a fifth are singletons. The sample is drawn from a study of identical twins. Regarding the study as a whole: Zero-insertion results could be subject to partial confounding by invariant MAIT and iNKT cells. Twins shared beta out-of-frame sequences in excess, but this excess was weaker.

These sequences were also reported in another study, on yellow fever vaccine responses in identical twins.

The sample comprised CD4+ T cells sorted from blood. This chain connects TRBV9 to TRBJ2-3; TRBD2 aligns across 7 bases. The sequence was obtained from a young woman in good health. DNA of the CDR3: TGTGCCAGCAGCGTCCTCGGGACTACGGGCACAGATACGCAGTATTTT. As protein: CASSVLGTTGTDTQYF.